Listed below are T cell receptor beta chains from one sample, sequenced in a study of shared T cell receptors in the human thymus. The repertoire was sequenced with immunoSEQ multiplex PCR; TCRdb's copy has only in-frame clones and lacks some. The sample includes roughly 410,000 clones, more than 85% seen only once; the top ten take roughly 0.021%. The specimen was thymocytes. These receptors were taken from a human donor. CDR3s include the opening cysteine and the closing phenylalanine or tryptophan. The order of the fields is D gene, J gene, clone size, V gene, CDR3 protein, CDR3 DNA. A D gene is named only where the DNA matches it firmly. The size field is filled for only some rows; it gives once, few, many or a size class.

d_call: TRBD2
j_call: TRBJ2-7
clone_size: once
v_call: TRBV19
cdr3_aa: CASRGGTVRQYF
cdr3_nt: TGTGCCAGTCGCGGGGGGACCGTAAGGCAGTACTTC

d_call: NA
j_call: TRBJ1-1
clone_size: NA
v_call: TRBV28
cdr3_aa: CASTPIGVPGAFF
cdr3_nt: TGTGCCAGCACTCCCATTGGGGTCCCCGGAGCTTTCTTT

d_call: NA
j_call: TRBJ1-1
clone_size: NA
v_call: TRBV20-1
cdr3_aa: CSPSWNTEAFF
cdr3_nt: TGCAGCCCCTCTTGGAACACTGAAGCTTTCTTT

d_call: NA
j_call: TRBJ2-5
clone_size: NA
v_call: TRBV19
cdr3_aa: CASSIDLRQQETQYF
cdr3_nt: TGTGCCAGTAGTATAGATCTGAGGCAGCAAGAGACCCAGTACTTC

d_call: NA
j_call: TRBJ2-3
clone_size: NA
v_call: TRBV19
cdr3_aa: CASSIVGGGWRDTQYF
cdr3_nt: TGTGCCAGTAGTATAGTGGGGGGAGGCTGGCGGGATACGCAGTATTTT

d_call: NA
j_call: TRBJ1-4
clone_size: NA
v_call: TRBV5-1
cdr3_aa: CASSLEPSPPLSEKLFF
cdr3_nt: TGCGCCAGCAGCTTGGAGCCGAGTCCCCCACTTAGCGAAAAACTGTTTTTT

d_call: NA
j_call: TRBJ2-1
clone_size: NA
v_call: TRBV28
cdr3_aa: CASSLVRANEQFF
cdr3_nt: TGTGCCAGCAGTTTGGTCAGGGCCAATGAGCAGTTCTTC

d_call: NA
j_call: TRBJ2-2
clone_size: NA
v_call: TRBV15
cdr3_aa: CATSRVGLATNTGELFF
cdr3_nt: TGTGCCACCAGCAGAGTCGGACTGGCCACGAACACCGGGGAGCTGTTTTTT

d_call: NA
j_call: TRBJ1-2
clone_size: NA
v_call: TRBV29-1
cdr3_aa: CSAPAGYGYTF
cdr3_nt: TGCAGCGCCCCGGCGGGCTATGGCTACACCTTC

d_call: TRBD2
j_call: TRBJ2-1
clone_size: NA
v_call: TRBV11-3
cdr3_aa: CASSCRLADYNEQFF
cdr3_nt: TGTGCCAGCAGCTGCAGACTAGCGGACTACAATGAGCAGTTCTTC